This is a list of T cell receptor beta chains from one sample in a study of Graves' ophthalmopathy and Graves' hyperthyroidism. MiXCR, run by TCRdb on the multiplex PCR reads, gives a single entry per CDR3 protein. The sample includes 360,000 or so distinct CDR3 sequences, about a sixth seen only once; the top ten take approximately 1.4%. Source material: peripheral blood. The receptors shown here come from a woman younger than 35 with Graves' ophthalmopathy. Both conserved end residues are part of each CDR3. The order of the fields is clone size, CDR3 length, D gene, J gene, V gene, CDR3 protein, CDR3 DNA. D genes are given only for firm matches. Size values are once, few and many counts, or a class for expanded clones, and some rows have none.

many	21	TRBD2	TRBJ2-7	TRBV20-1	CSAREGLAGEVWIPTRYRRYF	TGCAGTGCTAGAGAGGGACTAGCGGGAGAGGTCTGGATTCCTACGAGATATAGGAGGTACTTC
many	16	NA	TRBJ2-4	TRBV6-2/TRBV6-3	CASSPDPTGAKNIQYF	TGTGCCAGCAGCCCCGACCCTACGGGGGCCAAAAACATTCAGTACTTC
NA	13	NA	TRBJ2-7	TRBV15	CATSKETAYEQYF	TGTGCCACCAGCAAGGAGACAGCCTACGAGCAGTACTTC
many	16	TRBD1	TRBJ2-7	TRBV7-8	CASSARRDREFYEQYF	TGTGCCAGCAGCGCCCGCCGGGACAGGGAATTCTACGAGCAGTACTTC
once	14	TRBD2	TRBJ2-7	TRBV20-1	CSVTVAGAVYEQYF	TGCAGTGTTACCGTAGCGGGGGCTGTCTACGAGCAGTACTTC
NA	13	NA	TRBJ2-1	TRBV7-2	CASMGLPYNEQFF	TGTGCCAGCATGGGACTTCCCTACAATGAGCAGTTCTTC
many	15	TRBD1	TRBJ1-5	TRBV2	CASRWGQGAGQPQHF	TGTGCCAGCAGGTGGGGACAGGGGGCAGGACAGCCCCAGCATTTT
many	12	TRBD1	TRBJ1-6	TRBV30	CAWNRGGSPLHF	TGTGCCTGGAACAGGGGTGGATCACCCCTCCACTTT
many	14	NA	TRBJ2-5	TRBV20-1	CSAPPGGLLGTQYF	TGCAGTGCTCCCCCTGGGGGGCTTCTTGGGACCCAGTACTTC
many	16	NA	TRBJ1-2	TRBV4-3	CASSQDPTGVEDGYTF	TGCGCCAGCAGCCAAGATCCCACGGGCGTGGAGGATGGCTACACCTTC
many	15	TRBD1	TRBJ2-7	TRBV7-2	CASSAQGAGNYEQYF	TGTGCCAGCAGCGCGCAGGGGGCTGGGAACTACGAGCAGTACTTC
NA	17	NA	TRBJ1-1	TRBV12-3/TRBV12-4	CASSLVVGGQMNTEAFF	TGTGCCAGCAGTTTAGTAGTAGGGGGGCAAATGAACACTGAAGCTTTCTTT
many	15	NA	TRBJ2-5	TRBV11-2	CASSLGGFRAETQYF	TGTGCCAGCAGCTTAGGCGGTTTTAGGGCAGAGACCCAGTACTTC
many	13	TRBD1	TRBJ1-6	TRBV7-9	CASSNAGGSPLHF	TGTGCCAGCAGCAACGCAGGGGGATCACCCCTCCACTTT
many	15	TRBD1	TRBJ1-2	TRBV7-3	CASSLTGDPSYGYTF	TGTGCCAGCAGCCTAACAGGGGATCCTAGTTATGGCTACACCTTC
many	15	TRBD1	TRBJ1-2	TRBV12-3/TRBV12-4	CASSLTGALNYGYTF	TGTGCCAGCAGTCTCACAGGGGCTCTTAACTATGGCTACACCTTC
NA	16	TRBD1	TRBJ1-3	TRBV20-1	CSASPPGGRAGNTIYF	TGCAGTGCTAGTCCCCCAGGGGGCAGGGCTGGAAACACCATATATTTT
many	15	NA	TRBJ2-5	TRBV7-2	CASSPGPSVGETQYF	TGTGCCAGCAGCCCCGGGCCGTCGGTCGGAGAGACCCAGTACTTC